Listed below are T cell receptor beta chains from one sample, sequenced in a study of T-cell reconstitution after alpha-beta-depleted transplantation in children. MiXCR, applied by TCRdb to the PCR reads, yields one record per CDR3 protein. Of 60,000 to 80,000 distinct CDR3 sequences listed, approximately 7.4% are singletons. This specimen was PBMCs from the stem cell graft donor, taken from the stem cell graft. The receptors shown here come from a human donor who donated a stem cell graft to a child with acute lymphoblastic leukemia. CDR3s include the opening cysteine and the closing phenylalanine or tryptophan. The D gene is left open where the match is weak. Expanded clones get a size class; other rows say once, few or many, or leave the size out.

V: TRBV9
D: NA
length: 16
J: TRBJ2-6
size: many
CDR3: CASSVASGAGANVLTF
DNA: TGTGCCAGCAGCGTAGCTTCAGGAGCTGGGGCCAACGTCCTGACTTTC

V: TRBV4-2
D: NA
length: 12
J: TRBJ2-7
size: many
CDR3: CASSRANYEQYF
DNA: TGTGCCAGCAGCCGAGCCAACTACGAGCAGTACTTC

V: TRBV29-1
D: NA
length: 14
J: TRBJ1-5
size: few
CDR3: CSVESGEGNQPQHF
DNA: TGCAGCGTTGAGTCCGGGGAAGGCAATCAGCCCCAGCATTTT

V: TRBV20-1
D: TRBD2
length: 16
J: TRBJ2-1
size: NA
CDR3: CCARDKGGSRHNEQFF
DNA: TGCTGTGCTAGAGATAAGGGCGGGAGTAGGCACAATGAGCAGTTCTTC

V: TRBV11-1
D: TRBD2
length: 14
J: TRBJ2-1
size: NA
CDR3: CASSLGLARNEQFF
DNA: TGTGCCAGCAGCTTAGGACTAGCGAGGAATGAGCAGTTCTTC

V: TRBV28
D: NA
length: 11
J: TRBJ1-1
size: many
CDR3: CASEGRFEAFF
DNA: TGTGCCAGCGAGGGACGGTTTGAAGCTTTCTTT

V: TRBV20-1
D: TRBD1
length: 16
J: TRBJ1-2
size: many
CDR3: CSAGTGVRGRNYGYTF
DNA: TGCAGTGCTGGAACAGGGGTCAGGGGTAGGAACTATGGCTACACCTTC

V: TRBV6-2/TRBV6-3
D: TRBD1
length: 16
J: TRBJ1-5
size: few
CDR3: CASSYGFTGGNQPQHF
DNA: TGTGCCAGCAGTTACGGGTTTACAGGGGGCAATCAGCCCCAGCATTTT

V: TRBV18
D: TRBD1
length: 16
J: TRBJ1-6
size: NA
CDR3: CASSPKGTGGSSPLHF
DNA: TGTGCCAGCTCACCGAAGGGAACAGGGGGCAGTTCACCCCTCCACTTT

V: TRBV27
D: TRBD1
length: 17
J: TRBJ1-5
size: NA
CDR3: CASSLYGGTGGYQPQHF
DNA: TGTGCCAGCAGTTTATATGGTGGGACAGGGGGCTATCAGCCCCAGCATTTT

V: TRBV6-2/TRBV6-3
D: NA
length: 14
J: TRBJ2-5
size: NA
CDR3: CASSYTALGGTQYF
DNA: TGTGCCAGCAGTTACACTGCGCTTGGAGGGACCCAGTACTTC

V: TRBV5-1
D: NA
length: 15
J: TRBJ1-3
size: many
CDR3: CASSLVPISGNTIYF
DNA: TGCGCCAGCAGCTTGGTACCTATCTCTGGAAACACCATATATTTT

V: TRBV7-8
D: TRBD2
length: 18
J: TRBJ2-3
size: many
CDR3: CASSLAQREGLRTDTQYF
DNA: TGTGCCAGCAGCTTAGCCCAGCGGGAGGGCCTTCGCACAGATACGCAGTATTTT

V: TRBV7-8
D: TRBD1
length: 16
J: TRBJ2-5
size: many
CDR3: CASIDPEDRAGETQYF
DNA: TGTGCCAGCATCGACCCGGAGGACAGGGCTGGGGAGACCCAGTACTTC

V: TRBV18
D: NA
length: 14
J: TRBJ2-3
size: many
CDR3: CASSLGQSTDTQYF
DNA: TGTGCCAGCTCACTCGGACAGAGCACAGATACGCAGTATTTT

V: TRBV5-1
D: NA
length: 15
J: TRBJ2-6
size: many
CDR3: CASSLEGTGANVLTF
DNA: TGCGCCAGCAGCTTGGAAGGGACGGGGGCCAACGTCCTGACTTTC

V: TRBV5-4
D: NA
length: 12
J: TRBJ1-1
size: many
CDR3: CASSFGGTEAFF
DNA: TGTGCCAGCAGCTTCGGAGGCACTGAAGCTTTCTTT

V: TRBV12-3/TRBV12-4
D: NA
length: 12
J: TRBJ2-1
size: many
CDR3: CASAGRRDEQFF
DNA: TGTGCCAGCGCCGGGAGACGGGATGAGCAGTTCTTC

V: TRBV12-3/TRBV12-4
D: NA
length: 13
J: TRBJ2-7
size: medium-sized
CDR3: CASRDGLSYEQYF
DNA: TGTGCCAGCAGGGACGGTCTCTCCTACGAGCAGTACTTC

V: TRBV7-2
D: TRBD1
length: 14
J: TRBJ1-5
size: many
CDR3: CASSLRQGYQPQHF
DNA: TGTGCCAGCAGCTTGAGACAGGGGTACCAGCCCCAGCATTTT

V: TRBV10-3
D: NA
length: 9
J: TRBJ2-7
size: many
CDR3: CAIRDIRYF
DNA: TGTGCCATCAGGGACATAAGGTACTTC

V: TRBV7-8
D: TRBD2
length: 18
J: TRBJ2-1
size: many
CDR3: CASSPGTSGSRAYNEQFF
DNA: TGTGCCAGCAGCCCCGGGACTAGCGGGAGTAGGGCCTACAATGAGCAGTTCTTC

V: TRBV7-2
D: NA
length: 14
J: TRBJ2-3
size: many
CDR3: CASSTGRAPNTQYF
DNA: TGTGCCAGCAGCACAGGACGGGCCCCGAATACGCAGTATTTT

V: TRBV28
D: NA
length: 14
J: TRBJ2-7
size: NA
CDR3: CASSPRGRNYEQYF
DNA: TGTGCCAGCAGCCCACGGGGGAGGAATTACGAGCAGTACTTC

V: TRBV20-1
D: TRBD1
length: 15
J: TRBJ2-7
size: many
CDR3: CSAYYPGTGGREQYF
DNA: TGCAGTGCTTACTACCCCGGGACAGGGGGACGCGAGCAGTACTTC

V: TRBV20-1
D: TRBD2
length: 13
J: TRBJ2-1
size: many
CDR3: CSAASGDNNEQFF
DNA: TGCAGTGCTGCTAGCGGGGATAACAATGAGCAGTTCTTC

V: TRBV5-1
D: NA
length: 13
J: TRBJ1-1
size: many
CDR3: CASSPRVNTEAFF
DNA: TGCGCCAGCAGCCCAAGGGTGAACACTGAAGCTTTCTTT

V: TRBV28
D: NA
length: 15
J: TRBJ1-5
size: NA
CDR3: CASSLIGVSGQPQHF
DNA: TGTGCCAGCAGTTTGATTGGGGTGTCTGGTCAGCCCCAGCATTTT

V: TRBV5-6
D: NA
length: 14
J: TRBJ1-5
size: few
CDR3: CASSQGTTNQPQHF
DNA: TGTGCCAGCAGCCAAGGGACCACGAATCAGCCCCAGCATTTT

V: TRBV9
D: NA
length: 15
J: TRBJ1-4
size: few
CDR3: CASSVGGLLNEQLFF
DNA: TGTGCCAGCAGCGTAGGTGGACTACTTAATGAACAACTGTTTTTT

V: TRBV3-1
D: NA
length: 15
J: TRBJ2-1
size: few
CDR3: CASSKEGRRDNEQFF
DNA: TGTGCCTCGTCCAAGGAGGGCCGCCGCGACAATGAGCAGTTCTTC

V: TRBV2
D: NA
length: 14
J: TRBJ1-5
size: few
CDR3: CASGGGAGNQPQHF
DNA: TGTGCCAGCGGGGGGGGAGCTGGCAATCAGCCCCAGCATTTT

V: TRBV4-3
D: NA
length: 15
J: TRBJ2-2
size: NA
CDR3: CASSQDYGNTGELFF
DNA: TGCGCCAGCAGCCAAGATTACGGGAACACCGGGGAGCTGTTTTTT

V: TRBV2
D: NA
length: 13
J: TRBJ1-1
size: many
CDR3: CATWTRTNTEAFF
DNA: TGTGCCACCTGGACACGGACGAACACTGAAGCTTTCTTT

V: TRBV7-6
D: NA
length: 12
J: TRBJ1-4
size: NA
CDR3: CASSLQGEKLFF
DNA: TGTGCCAGCAGCTTACAGGGGGAAAAACTGTTTTTT

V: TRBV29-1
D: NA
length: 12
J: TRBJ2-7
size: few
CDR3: CSASSGTYEQYF
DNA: TGCAGCGCCTCCAGTGGGACCTACGAGCAGTACTTC

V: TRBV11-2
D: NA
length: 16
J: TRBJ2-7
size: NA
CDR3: CASSPNRRYDPYEQYF
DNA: TGTGCCAGCAGCCCCAACCGCCGATACGATCCCTACGAGCAGTACTTC

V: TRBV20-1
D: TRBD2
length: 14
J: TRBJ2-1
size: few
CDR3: CSARQLAGSNEQFF
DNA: TGCAGTGCTAGACAACTAGCGGGCAGCAATGAGCAGTTCTTC

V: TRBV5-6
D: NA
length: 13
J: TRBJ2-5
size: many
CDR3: CASSLGIQETQYF
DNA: TGTGCCAGCAGCTTGGGGATACAAGAGACCCAGTACTTC

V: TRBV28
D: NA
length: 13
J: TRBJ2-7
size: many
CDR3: CASSFPPRYEQYF
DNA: TGTGCCAGCAGTTTTCCACCGCGTTACGAGCAGTATTTC

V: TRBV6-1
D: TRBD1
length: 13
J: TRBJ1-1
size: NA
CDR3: CASTRQGVAEAFF
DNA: TGTGCCAGCACTAGACAGGGGGTAGCTGAAGCTTTCTTT

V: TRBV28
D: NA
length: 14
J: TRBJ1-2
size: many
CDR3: CASSPSGPVGGYTF
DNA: TGTGCCAGCAGTCCCTCCGGGCCCGTAGGGGGCTACACCTTC

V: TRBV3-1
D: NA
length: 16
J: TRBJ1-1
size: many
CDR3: CASSQDYSSMNTEAFF
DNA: TGTGCCAGCAGCCAAGATTACTCCAGTATGAACACTGAAGCTTTCTTT

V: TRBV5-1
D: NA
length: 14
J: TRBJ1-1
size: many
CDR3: CASSLGPGQVEAFF
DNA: TGCGCCAGCAGCTTGGGGCCAGGGCAGGTTGAAGCTTTCTTT

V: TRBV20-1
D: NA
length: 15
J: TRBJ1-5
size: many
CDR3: CSVPGSSYSNQPQHF
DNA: TGCAGTGTCCCCGGGAGCTCCTATAGCAATCAGCCCCAGCATTTT

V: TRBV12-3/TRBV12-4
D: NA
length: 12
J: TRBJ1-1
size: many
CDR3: CASSQGGTEAFF
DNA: TGTGCCAGCAGCCAGGGAGGGACTGAAGCTTTCTTT

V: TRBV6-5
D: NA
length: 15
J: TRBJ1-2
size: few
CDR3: CASSYLGLVDYGYTF
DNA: TGTGCCAGCAGTTATTTGGGGCTAGTGGACTATGGCTACACCTTC

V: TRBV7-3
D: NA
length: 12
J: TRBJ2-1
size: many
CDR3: CASSPLTNEQFF
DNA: TGTGCCAGCAGCCCCCTGACAAATGAGCAGTTCTTC